This paragraph covers one TCR beta chain sequence. In its sample, this clone was seen once. Its antigen specificity is not known. One base away there is no much larger clone; base qualities are not given. The library relied on the immunoSEQ multiplex PCR assay. The clones in this table, taken by TCRdb from immuneACCESS, are in-frame only. Not every clone is retained; where verified, under half of the shortfall comes from an unresolved V gene, and the cause of the rest is unknown. For this sample the table gives approximately 83,000 clones, of which 60% to 85% were detected only once. 4% of the sample lies in the top ten. The sample belongs to a study of radiotherapy plus CTLA-4 blockade in lung cancer (dated by TCRdb to 2017 to 2018). The study in broad terms: Objective responses occurred in roughly 19% of enrolled patients, and 31% achieved disease control. Summary of the overall study and its limitations: After treatment with radiotherapy and ipilimumab, TCR clones that came from tumors expanded in the peripheral blood. Increased serum interferon-beta after radiation, together with early dynamic changes in blood T cell clones, were reported to be the strongest predictors of response.

The study evaluated CTLA-4 blockade (ipilimumab) given together with focal radiation therapy in patients who had chemo-refractory metastatic non-small-cell lung cancer. The TCR was taken from a human donor with non-small cell lung cancer who had a partial response to radiotherapy plus ipilimumab. Some clones in this sample may be carry-over from other donors' samples. The specimen comprised peripheral blood, sampled from a patient treated with radiotherapy plus ipilimumab.

The nucleotides read TGTGCCAGCAGCTTAGAAAGCGGGACTGAAGCTTTCTTT. Its protein is CASSLESGTEAFF. In this chain, TRBV11-3 is recombined with TRBJ1-1, with the D gene uncertain. CDR1 and CDR2, per the germline V gene, are SGHNT and YENEEA. There are 13 amino acids in the CDR3, from cysteine to phenylalanine inclusive. The read is trimmed to its CDR3 DNA, 39 bases read in frame from base 1. Between the V and J ends, shortened by 0 bases and 5 bases respectively, the junction contains 7 bases.